This TCR beta chain was sequenced in a study of CD8+CD57+ T cells in acquired aplastic anemia. Study overall: The sorted CD4+ and CD8+ cells yielded an average around 3 ug of DNA. General study points: Patients showed no significant difference from controls in CD8+ Simpson's diversity. Sharing between patients and controls was observed for some 27 CD8+ CDR3 sequences.

CDR1 is SGHRS and CDR2 is YFSETQ in the germline V gene. V gave up 0 bases and J gave up 6 bases; unmatched junction bases: 10. This CDR3 has 17 residues. Flow cytometry had shown expanded CD8+CD57+ cells in the patients chosen for sequencing. Among the patients, all had severe acquired aplastic anemia. Note on this clonotype: No antigen is known for it. This may come from a read error, since a much larger clone is one base off.

For CDR3 and TCR beta VDJ profiling, genomic DNA was the template used. TCRdb re-called the reads with MiXCR, one entry per CDR3 protein. The table has about 200,000 distinct CDR3 sequences, roughly 50% seen once. The TCR originated in a human donor with aplastic anemia. The chain combines TRBV5-1 with TRBJ2-2; 8 nucleotides line up with TRBD1. The material sequenced was sorted CD4+, CD8+, or CD8+CD57+ T cells (not recorded which) from PBMCs. In DNA form, the CDR3 reads TGCGCCAGCAGCTTGGTTCTGGACAGGGTCAACGCCGGGGAGCTGTTTTTT. Protein: CASSLVLDRVNAGELFF.